A selection of T cell receptor beta chains follows, all from one sample in a study of blood T cell repertoires in COVID-19. Only in-frame clones appear in the TCRdb table, and some are missing; sequencing was by immunoSEQ multiplex PCR. Among around 63,000 clones listed, roughly 84% were seen once. The specimen sequenced was peripheral blood. Source of these receptors: a man in his sixties with COVID-19, enrolled during active disease. Each CDR3 is given with its conserved first and last residue. D genes are given only for firm matches. For some rows the clone size is stated as once, few or many, or as a class when expanded; others skip it.

.	TRBJ1-2	TRBV29-1	.	CSVAGAERYGYTF	TGCAGCGTTGCTGGTGCAGAACGCTATGGCTACACCTTC
TRBD2	TRBJ2-7	TRBV18	.	CASSPRGLAISYEQYF	TGTGCCAGCTCACCACGAGGACTAGCGATTTCCTACGAGCAGTACTTC
.	TRBJ1-2	TRBV27	.	CASSSPLRGGLNYGYTF	TGTGCCAGCAGTTCCCCCCTCCGGGGAGGGCTTAACTATGGCTACACCTTC
TRBD1	TRBJ2-7	TRBV20-1	.	CSASTQGPTYEQYF	TGCAGTGCTAGTACACAGGGGCCAACTTACGAGCAGTACTTC
.	TRBJ2-2	TRBV18	.	CASSPPGRDTGELFF	TGTGCCAGCTCACCACCGGGCAGGGACACCGGGGAGCTGTTTTTT
.	TRBJ1-6	TRBV7-9	.	CAGGQSAHNSPLHF	TGTGCCGGCGGACAGTCGGCCCATAATTCACCCCTCCACTTT
TRBD2	TRBJ2-1	TRBV9	.	CASSSQKLAWDLNEQFF	TGTGCCAGCAGCTCCCAGAAACTAGCGTGGGATTTGAATGAGCAGTTCTTC
.	TRBJ1-4	TRBV3-1/TRBV3-2	.	CASSQDLGETNEKLFF	TGTGCCAGCAGCCAAGATCTAGGGGAAACTAATGAAAAACTGTTTTTT
TRBD2	TRBJ2-1	TRBV10-3	.	CAISASGNEQFF	TGTGCCATCAGTGCTAGCGGGAATGAGCAGTTCTTC
.	TRBJ2-7	TRBV21-1	.	CASSKVGASWRRPYEQYF	TGTGCCAGCAGCAAAGTGGGGGCTAGCTGGCGGCGGCCCTACGAGCAGTACTTC
TRBD2	TRBJ2-1	TRBV24-1	.	CATFLGTSSSYNEQFF	TGTGCCACCTTTTTAGGGACTAGCTCTTCCTACAATGAGCAGTTCTTC
TRBD2	TRBJ2-2	TRBV28	.	CASSPLAGGPITGELFF	TGTGCCAGCAGCCCCCTAGCGGGGGGGCCGATCACCGGGGAGCTGTTTTTT
.	TRBJ2-6	TRBV21-1	.	CASSKDSMSGANVLTF	TGTGCCAGCAGCAAAGATTCCATGTCTGGGGCCAACGTCCTGACTTTC
.	TRBJ1-2	TRBV6-5	.	CATIQSYGYTF	TGTGCCACCATACAGTCCTATGGCTACACCTTC
TRBD2	TRBJ2-5	TRBV18	few	CASSLLASGGQETQYF	TGTGCCAGCTCACTCTTAGCAAGCGGGGGGCAAGAGACCCAGTACTTC
TRBD2	TRBJ2-3	TRBV6-6	.	CASSGTSGGADTQYF	TGTGCCAGCAGCGGGACTAGCGGGGGGGCAGATACGCAGTATTTT
.	TRBJ2-5	TRBV7-9	.	CASSLSRSGLETQYF	TGTGCCAGCAGCTTATCCCGGTCAGGGCTGGAGACCCAGTACTTC
.	TRBJ1-3	TRBV6-5	once	CASWPGDNSGNTIYF	TGTGCCAGCTGGCCGGGGGATAACTCTGGAAACACCATATATTTT
.	TRBJ1-3	TRBV30	.	CAWTSSGNTIYF	TGTGCCTGGACGAGCTCTGGAAACACCATATATTTT
.	TRBJ1-5	TRBV4-1	.	CASSQDGPRTTGNQPQHF	TGCGCCAGCAGCCAAGATGGCCCCAGGACAACCGGCAATCAGCCCCAGCATTTT
.	TRBJ2-7	TRBV28	.	CASSPLGRGTYEQYF	TGTGCCAGCAGCCCACTAGGCAGGGGCACCTACGAGCAGTACTTC
.	TRBJ1-1	TRBV19	.	CASSIGGGQPEAFF	TGTGCCAGTAGTATAGGGGGGGGTCAGCCTGAAGCTTTCTTT
.	TRBJ1-2	TRBV7-9	.	CASSSGAALRGYTF	TGTGCCAGCAGCTCAGGGGCGGCCCTCAGAGGCTACACCTTC
.	TRBJ1-4	TRBV6-5	.	CAGRILGGTNEKLFF	TGTGCCGGGCGGATCTTGGGGGGTACTAATGAAAAACTGTTTTTT
.	TRBJ2-3	TRBV7-3	.	CASSLGGTTSTDTQYF	TGTGCCAGCAGCTTAGGAGGGACCACTAGCACAGATACGCAGTATTTT
TRBD2	TRBJ2-5	TRBV9	few	CASSALAGGSQETQYF	TGTGCCAGCAGCGCGTTAGCGGGGGGGAGCCAAGAGACCCAGTACTTC
.	TRBJ2-7	TRBV14	.	CASSQAAMVDSHEQYF	TGTGCCAGCAGCCAAGCGGCCATGGTAGACTCCCACGAGCAGTACTTC
.	TRBJ2-2	TRBV6-6	.	CASSSSGELFF	TGTGCCAGCAGTTCGAGCGGGGAGCTGTTTTTT
.	TRBJ1-3	TRBV28	once	CASSLVQAGNTIYF	TGTGCCAGCAGTTTGGTCCAAGCCGGAAACACCATATATTTT
TRBD1	TRBJ2-7	TRBV29-1	.	CSVQSGGSYEQYF	TGCAGCGTTCAATCAGGGGGATCCTACGAGCAGTACTTC
TRBD2	TRBJ2-7	TRBV27	.	CASSFLAGGYEQYF	TGTGCCAGCAGTTTCCTAGCGGGGGGGTACGAGCAGTACTTC
TRBD2	TRBJ2-7	TRBV10-2	.	CASLAERGASYEQYF	TGCGCCAGCCTTGCGGAGCGGGGGGCCTCCTACGAGCAGTACTTC
TRBD1	TRBJ1-2	TRBV5-4	.	CASSSPDRVSDGYTF	TGTGCCAGCAGCTCCCCGGACAGGGTGTCGGATGGCTACACCTTC
TRBD2	TRBJ2-3	TRBV7-9	few	CASAGADTQYF	TGTGCCAGCGCGGGAGCAGATACGCAGTATTTT
TRBD1	TRBJ1-2	TRBV6-6	few	CASEQGNYGYTF	TGTGCCAGCGAACAGGGGAACTATGGCTACACCTTC
.	TRBJ2-7	TRBV5-6	.	CASSLALGGSYEQYF	TGTGCCAGCAGCTTGGCCCTGGGCGGGTCCTACGAGCAGTACTTC
TRBD1	TRBJ1-5	TRBV19	.	CASRQGGGGNQPQHF	TGTGCCAGTAGACAAGGGGGCGGGGGCAATCAGCCCCAGCATTTT
.	TRBJ1-1	TRBV19	.	CAGSPSGLSTEAFF	TGTGCCGGTAGTCCCTCGGGGTTGAGCACTGAAGCTTTCTTT
.	TRBJ1-2	TRBV2	.	CASSEASGVYGYTF	TGTGCCAGCAGTGAAGCGTCAGGGGTCTATGGCTACACCTTC
TRBD1	TRBJ2-7	TRBV30	.	CAWSRTGTTYEQYF	TGTGCCTGGAGTAGGACAGGGACCACCTACGAGCAGTACTTC
TRBD1	TRBJ1-4	TRBV5-1	.	CASSYGTGSNEKLFF	TGCGCCAGCAGCTACGGGACAGGGAGCAATGAAAAACTGTTTTTT